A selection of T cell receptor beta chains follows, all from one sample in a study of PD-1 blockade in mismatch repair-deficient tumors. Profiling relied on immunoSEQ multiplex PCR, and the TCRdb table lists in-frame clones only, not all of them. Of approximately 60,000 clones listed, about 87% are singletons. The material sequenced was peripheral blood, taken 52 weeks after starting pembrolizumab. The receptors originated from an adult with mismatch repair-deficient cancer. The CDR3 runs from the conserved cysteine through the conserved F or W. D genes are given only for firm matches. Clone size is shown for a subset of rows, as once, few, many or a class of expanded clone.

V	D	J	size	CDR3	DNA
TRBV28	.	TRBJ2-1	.	CASSRAGTSKEQFF	TGTGCCAGCAGTCGGGCCGGGACCTCCAAAGAGCAGTTCTTC
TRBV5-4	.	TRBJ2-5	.	CASSPWDGETQYF	TGTGCCAGCAGCCCCTGGGACGGGGAGACCCAGTACTTC
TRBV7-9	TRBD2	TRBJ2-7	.	CASSSLAGEDYEQYF	TGTGCCAGCAGCTCGTTAGCGGGAGAGGATTACGAGCAGTACTTC
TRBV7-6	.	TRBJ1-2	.	CASSLGGSEDSYGYTF	TGTGCCAGCAGCTTAGGGGGATCAGAGGACTCCTATGGCTACACCTTC
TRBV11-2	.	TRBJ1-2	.	CASNQGIGYTF	TGTGCCAGCAACCAGGGGATTGGCTACACCTTC
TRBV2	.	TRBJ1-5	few	CASKDGSNQPQHF	TGTGCCAGCAAAGACGGTAGCAATCAGCCCCAGCATTTT
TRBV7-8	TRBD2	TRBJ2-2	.	CASSLGVLGEGTGELFF	TGTGCCAGCAGCTTAGGGGTATTAGGGGAGGGCACCGGGGAGCTGTTTTTT
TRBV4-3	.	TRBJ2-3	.	CASSPATGLSTDTQYF	TGCGCCAGCAGCCCAGCGACAGGTCTGAGCACAGATACGCAGTATTTT
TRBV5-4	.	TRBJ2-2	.	CASSPRQTGELFF	TGTGCCAGCAGCCCTAGACAGACCGGGGAGCTGTTTTTT
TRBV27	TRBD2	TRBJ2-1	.	CASSFGASGYNEQFF	TGTGCCAGCAGTTTCGGGGCTAGCGGATACAATGAGCAGTTCTTC
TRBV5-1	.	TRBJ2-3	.	CASTLNPRDPSTDTQYF	TGCGCCAGCACCCTGAACCCGCGGGACCCTAGCACAGATACGCAGTATTTT
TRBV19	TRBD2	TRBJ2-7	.	CASRSLAGAGEQYF	TGTGCCAGCCGGTCCCTAGCGGGAGCGGGGGAGCAGTACTTC
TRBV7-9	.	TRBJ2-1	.	CASSLSGVGEQFF	TGTGCCAGCAGCCTGAGTGGGGTCGGTGAGCAGTTCTTC
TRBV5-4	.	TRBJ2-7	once	CASSFVGNEQYF	TGTGCCAGCAGCTTTGTTGGGAACGAGCAGTACTTC
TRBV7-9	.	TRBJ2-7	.	CASSLVGHDEQYF	TGTGCCAGCAGCTTAGTAGGCCACGACGAGCAGTACTTC
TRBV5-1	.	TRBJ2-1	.	CASSLGSGGYNEQFF	TGCGCCAGCAGCTTGGGGAGCGGAGGCTACAATGAGCAGTTCTTC
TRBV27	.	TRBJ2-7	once	CASRDTGSYEQYF	TGTGCCAGCAGGGACACAGGGTCCTACGAGCAGTACTTC
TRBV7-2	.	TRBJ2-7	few	CASSLLGRYEQYF	TGTGCCAGCAGCTTATTGGGGCGATACGAGCAGTACTTC
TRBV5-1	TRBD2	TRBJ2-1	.	CASRPLAGGGNEQFF	TGCGCCAGCAGGCCTCTAGCGGGAGGTGGCAATGAGCAGTTCTTC
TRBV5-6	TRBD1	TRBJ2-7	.	CASSVGTGAYEQYF	TGTGCCAGCAGCGTCGGGACAGGGGCCTACGAGCAGTACTTC
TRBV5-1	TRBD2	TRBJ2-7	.	CASSLAWASGGYEQYF	TGCGCCAGCAGCTTGGCGTGGGCTAGCGGAGGATACGAGCAGTACTTC
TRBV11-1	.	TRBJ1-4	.	CASSLEGATNEKLFF	TGTGCCAGCAGCTTAGAGGGGGCAACTAATGAAAAACTGTTTTTT
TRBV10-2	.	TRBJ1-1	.	CASSESGTEEAFF	TGCGCCAGCAGTGAGTCCGGGACCGAGGAAGCTTTCTTT
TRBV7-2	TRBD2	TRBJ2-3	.	CASSLGLAGGVFTDTQYF	TGTGCCAGCAGCTTAGGCCTAGCGGGTGGGGTTTTCACAGATACGCAGTATTTT
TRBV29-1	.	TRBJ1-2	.	CSVEGGLGYGYTF	TGCAGCGTTGAGGGGGGGCTCGGCTATGGCTACACCTTC
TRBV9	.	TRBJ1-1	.	CASSTRVNTEAFF	TGTGCCAGCAGCACCCGTGTGAACACTGAAGCTTTCTTT
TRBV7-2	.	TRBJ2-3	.	CASSLAGSYTQYF	TGTGCCAGCAGCTTAGCGGGAAGCTATACGCAGTATTTT
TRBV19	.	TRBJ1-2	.	CASSIGRSGYTF	TGTGCCAGTAGTATCGGTCGCTCTGGCTACACCTTC
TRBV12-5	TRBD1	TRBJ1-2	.	CASFGADFPGQGNGGYTF	TGTGCTAGTTTTGGGGCCGACTTCCCCGGACAGGGGAATGGTGGCTACACCTTC
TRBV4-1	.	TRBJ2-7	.	CASSHATGYEQYF	TGCGCCAGCAGCCACGCAACAGGCTACGAGCAGTACTTC
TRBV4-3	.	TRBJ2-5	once	CASSQDPGETQYF	TGCGCCAGCAGCCAAGATCCCGGGGAGACCCAGTACTTC
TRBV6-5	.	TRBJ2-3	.	CASSYEAVRGDTQYF	TGTGCCAGCAGTTATGAGGCGGTCAGGGGAGATACGCAGTATTTT
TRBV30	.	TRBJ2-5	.	CARDGPEQETQYF	TGTGCCCGGGACGGCCCCGAACAAGAGACCCAGTACTTC
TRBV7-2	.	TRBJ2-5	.	CASSPHETQYF	TGTGCCAGCAGCCCCCATGAGACCCAGTACTTC
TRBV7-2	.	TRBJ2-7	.	CASSPRTVSYEQYF	TGTGCCAGCAGCCCCAGGACGGTCTCCTACGAGCAGTACTTC
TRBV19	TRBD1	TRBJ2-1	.	CASSTYRGPTFF	TGTGCCAGTAGTACATACAGGGGGCCGACGTTCTTC
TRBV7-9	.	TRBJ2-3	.	CASSAGQNPRTDTQYF	TGTGCCAGCAGCGCGGGACAGAACCCTCGCACAGATACGCAGTATTTT
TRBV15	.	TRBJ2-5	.	CATSRKGGGETQYF	TGTGCCACCAGCAGAAAAGGGGGAGGAGAGACCCAGTACTTC
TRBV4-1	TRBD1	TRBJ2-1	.	CASSQEGGVGNEQFF	TGCGCCAGCAGCCAAGAAGGGGGCGTAGGTAATGAGCAGTTCTTC
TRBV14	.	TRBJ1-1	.	CASSQNPGMLTEAFF	TGTGCCAGCAGCCAAAATCCAGGGATGCTGACTGAAGCTTTCTTT
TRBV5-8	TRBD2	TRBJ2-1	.	CASTLDGLAGVSEQFF	TGTGCCAGCACCCTTGATGGGCTAGCGGGAGTTAGTGAGCAGTTCTTC
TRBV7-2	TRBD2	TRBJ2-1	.	CASRNVAGANNEQFF	TGTGCCAGCAGAAACGTAGCGGGAGCTAACAATGAGCAGTTCTTC
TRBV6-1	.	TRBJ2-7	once	CASSEVWGEQYF	TGTGCCAGCAGTGAAGTTTGGGGCGAGCAGTACTTC
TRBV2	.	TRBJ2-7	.	CASRQLGDEQYF	TGTGCCAGCAGACAGTTAGGGGACGAGCAGTACTTC
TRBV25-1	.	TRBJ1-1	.	CASSRGGNTEAFF	TGTGCCAGCAGCAGAGGGGGGAACACTGAAGCTTTCTTT
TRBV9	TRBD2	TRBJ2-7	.	CASSVAGGSSYEQYF	TGTGCCAGCAGCGTAGCGGGAGGGAGCTCCTACGAGCAGTACTTC
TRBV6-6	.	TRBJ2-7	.	CASSYSGTLHEQYF	TGTGCCAGCAGTTACTCGGGGACGCTCCACGAGCAGTACTTC
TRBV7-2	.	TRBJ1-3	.	CASSLDARGTAIYF	TGTGCCAGCAGCTTGGACGCTAGAGGAACGGCCATATATTTT